This note documents a single T cell receptor beta chain sequence. What it binds is not known. This sample was taken from a study of cytomegalovirus exposure and HLA in healthy donors. Overall study results and limits: The authors later found most CMV-associated TCR beta chains appeared HLA-restricted. An apparent linkage of common viral pathogens to several of the most significant clusters emerged in a later analysis. Most TCR sequences were rare, but some public TCRs occurred in many donors. When analyzed later, the rates of TCR association showed variation by HLA locus, with DRB1 the most and HLA-C the fewest.

13 Jbeta primers and 60 Vbeta primers were used for the PCR. Method: immunoSEQ multiplex PCR; TCRdb's copy keeps in-frame clones and lacks some. This sample has around 40,000 clones, with approximately 86% found just once. Germline V gene data show CDR1 as SGHDN and CDR2 as FVKESK. This CDR3 is built from 13 residues. V was clipped by 4 bases and J by 2 bases, with 8 bases between them. This clonotype originated in a woman between 35 and 50 years old in good health and CMV-seropositive. The chain employs TRBV14 and TRBJ1-2, with a weak D call TRBD1 (6 bases). The sample was PBMCs. The CDR3 nucleotides read TGTGCCAGCAGCCCCGGGACAAACTATGGCTACACCTTC. Translated, it gives CASSPGTNYGYTF. The full variable domain, in which reference TRBV14 and TRBJ1-2 provide the parts outside the CDR3, is EAGVTQFPSHSVIEKGQTVTLRCDPISGHDNLYWYRRVMGKEIKFLLHFVKESKQDESGMPNNRFLAERTGGTYSTLKVQPAELEDSGVYFCASSPGTNYGYTFGSGTRLTVV.